These 24 T cell receptor beta chains were sequenced from one sample in a study of blood T cell repertoires in COVID-19. Sequencing used immunoSEQ multiplex PCR; TCRdb keeps in-frame clones, though not all of them. The data show around 250,000 clones, with around 93% seen just once and about 3% held by the top ten. The sequencing input was PBMCs or T cells enriched from blood (not recorded which). Receptors were obtained from a man aged 35 to 55 who had been exposed to COVID-19.

This clone was observed a few times. The chain is built from TRBV20-1 and TRBJ2-7; TRBD2 might be the D (7 bases). The CDR3 covers 18 residues. Germline CDR1 and CDR2: DFQATT and SNEGSKA (reference sequence). Trimming took 3 bases from V and 4 from J, leaving 28 bases between them. CDR3 in amino acids: CSASSASGNLGGLYEQYF. The CDR3 nucleotides are TGCAGTGCTAGTAGTGCTAGCGGCAACCTGGGGGGCTTGTACGAGCAGTACTTC.

The chain combines TRBV9 with TRBJ2-7; 8 bases line up with TRBD1. The trim removed 3 bases at V and 7 bases at J, leaving 6 bases unmatched. This CDR3 spans 13 amino acids. Germline loops: CDR1 SGDLS, CDR2 YYNGEE. The CDR3: CASSGSRGREQYF. CDR3 sequence (DNA): TGTGCCAGCAGCGGAAGCAGGGGGCGGGAGCAGTACTTC.

J is TRBJ2-1 and V is TRBV6-1, with 13 bases lining up with TRBD2. The CDR3 extends over 16 amino acids. The germline CDR1 and CDR2 sequences are MNHNS and SASEGT. Losses at the gene ends were 2 bases for V and 7 bases for J; bases not matched to a gene: 5. The CDR3: CASSESGLAGENEQFF. DNA for the CDR3: TGTGCCAGCAGTGAAAGCGGACTAGCGGGAGAAAATGAGCAGTTCTTC.

The chain has TRBV28 and TRBJ1-5; D gene unclear. V shed 6 bases and J shed 7 bases, with 10 bases lying between them. The CDR3 is 12 residues long. Per the germline V gene, CDR1 is MDHEN and CDR2 is SYDVKM. CDR3 in amino acids: CASSPGGQPQHF. CDR3 sequence (DNA): TGTGCCAGCAGCCCAGGTGGACAGCCCCAGCATTTT.

The rearrangement joins TRBV18 to TRBJ2-7; 8 bases fit TRBD1. Looked up from germline, CDR1 is KGHSH and CDR2 is LQKENI. With V trimmed by 2 bases and J by 6 bases, 0 bases remained unmatched. This CDR3 has 12 amino acids. The DNA for the CDR3 is TGTGCCAGCTCACCAGACAGGGGCGAGCAGTACTTC. Its translation: CASSPDRGEQYF.

The chain links TRBV28 to TRBJ1-2; 7 bases fit TRBD1. Germline V gene data show CDR1 as MDHEN and CDR2 as SYDVKM. V was clipped by 7 bases and J by 8 bases; unmatched bases: 13. The CDR3 is 14 amino acids. The CDR3 region is CASTQTGTAGGYTF. CDR3 sequence (DNA): TGTGCCAGCACTCAGACCGGGACAGCCGGCGGCTACACCTTC.

The gene calls are TRBV7-9 and TRBJ2-7; maybe TRBD2 (5 bases). The CDR3 totals 14 residues. Deletions cut 4 bases from V and 7 bases from J, with 17 bases between. The germline V gene has CDR1 SEHNR and CDR2 FQNEAQ (reference sequence). CDR3 DNA sequence: TGTGCCAGCAGCTCCTGGAGGAACCCGGGGGAGCAGTACTTC. It yields the protein CASSSWRNPGEQYF.

V usage is TRBV18 and J usage is TRBJ1-4, with unresolved D. Germline CDR1 KGHSH, CDR2 LQKENI. The germline V and J ends were trimmed by 3 bases and 7 bases, with 15 bases remaining between them. The CDR3 runs 15 residues. CDR3 bases: TGTGCCAGCTCACCCCCCAGTGCGAGAGGTGAAAAACTGTTTTTT. As protein: CASSPPSARGEKLFF.

V and J are TRBV11-2 and TRBJ2-1, with 7 bases lining up with TRBD2. This CDR3 is 14 amino acids long. Trimming took 7 bases from V and 4 from J; bases not matched to a gene: 7. Germline CDR1 and CDR2: SGHAT and FQNNGV. CDR3 in amino acids: CASKPGLKYNEQFF. The DNA of the CDR3 is TGTGCCAGCAAACCGGGACTAAAGTACAATGAGCAGTTCTTC.

The chain couples TRBV15 to TRBJ2-1; 7 nucleotides agree with TRBD1. CDR1 LNHNV and CDR2 YYDKDF come from the germline V gene (reference sequence). The CDR3 spans 15 residues. Germline trimming cut 1 base from V and 7 bases from J; bases unmatched to any gene: 7. This chain's CDR3 is CATSRGQGSRNEQFF. The CDR3 DNA reads TGTGCCACCAGCAGAGGACAGGGCAGTAGGAATGAGCAGTTCTTC.

The V gene is TRBV10-1, the J gene TRBJ1-6; D may be TRBD1 (5 bases). The V gene lost 4 bases and the J gene lost 8 bases, with 12 bases spanning the gap. Germline-derived CDR1 and CDR2 are WNHNN and SYGVQD (reference sequence). CDR3 length equals 14 residues. The CDR3 here is CASSAQAADSPLHF. The CDR3 nucleotides are TGCGCCAGCAGTGCACAGGCGGCGGATTCACCCCTCCACTTT.

This clone was detected once. The chain recombines TRBV5-1 with TRBJ2-7; weak D call: TRBD2 (5 bases). Germline CDR1 is SGHRS and CDR2 is YFSETQ. This CDR3 spans 14 amino acids. V was pared by 0 bases and J by 2 bases, with 9 bases between. The CDR3 reads CASSLGRDTYEQYF. For the CDR3, the DNA is TGCGCCAGCAGCTTGGGACGGGATACCTACGAGCAGTACTTC. The whole variable domain, remainder taken from reference TRBV5-1 and TRBJ2-7, is KAGVTQTPRYLIKTRGQQVTLSCSPISGHRSVSWYQQTPGQGLQFLFEYFSETQRNKGNFPGRFSGRQFSNSRSEMNVSTLELGDSALYLCASSLGRDTYEQYFGPGTRLTVT.

The rearrangement joins TRBV5-6 to TRBJ2-1; 7 bases agree with TRBD1. CDR3 length equals 16 residues. Trimming cost V 0 bases and J 4 bases; bases outside gene matches: 7. The V gene's germline CDR1 is SGHDT and CDR2 YYEEEE. In nucleotides, the CDR3 is TGTGCCAGCAGCTTGGAACAGGGGAGAAGTTACAATGAGCAGTTCTTC. Its protein product is CASSLEQGRSYNEQFF.

The V call is TRBV5-6, the J call TRBJ1-2; 7 positions match TRBD1. Germline CDR1 and CDR2: SGHDT and YYEEEE. This CDR3 region has 13 residues. V was clipped by 2 bases and J by 5 bases; unmatched bases: 3. The chain's CDR3 is CASSFGTEYGYTF. The CDR3 coding sequence is TGTGCCAGCAGCTTTGGGACAGAATATGGCTACACCTTC.

This rearrangement joins TRBV29-1 to TRBJ1-1, with no clear D. The ends were cut back, 4 bases at V and 2 bases at J, with 8 bases in the middle. The length of the CDR3 is 12 residues. Per the germline V gene, CDR1 is SQVTM and CDR2 is ANQGSEA. The CDR3 DNA sequence: TGCAGCGTTGGGACTTTAAACACTGAAGCTTTCTTT. Amino acids: CSVGTLNTEAFF.

The CDR3 reads CASSYLAGQETQYF. Here the CDR3 DNA reads TGTGCCAGCAGTTACTTAGCGGGACAAGAGACCCAGTACTTC. The chain employs TRBV6-5 and TRBJ2-5; 8 bases agree with TRBD2. The ends lost 1 base at V and 2 bases at J; junction bases unmatched: 0. There are 14 residues in the CDR3. Germline loops: CDR1 MNHEY, CDR2 SVGAGI.

This chain connects TRBV25-1 to TRBJ2-6, with TRBD1 identical over 7 bases. The germline V gene has CDR1 MGHDK and CDR2 SYGVNS. With 6 bases clipped from V and 2 bases from J, the junction kept 4 bases outside the gene matches. This CDR3 spans 15 amino acids. The CDR3 DNA sequence: TGTGCCAGCAGCCCTGACAGGGCTGGGGCCAACGTCCTGACTTTC. Residues: CASSPDRAGANVLTF. Filled out from reference TRBV25-1 and TRBJ2-6, the complete variable domain reads EADIYQTPRYLVIGTGKKITLECSQTMGHDKMYWYQQDPGMELHLIHYSYGVNSTEKGDLSSESTVSRIRTEHFPLTLESARPSHTSQYLCASSPDRAGANVLTFGAGSRLTVL.

This chain joins TRBV24-1 and TRBJ2-3; no reliable D call. V was pared by 2 bases and J by 9 bases, with 14 bases between. The CDR3 loop spans 14 amino acids. Germline V gene data show CDR1 as KGHDR and CDR2 as SFDVKD. The CDR3 sequence: CATSDSPSGGTQYF. The CDR3 DNA sequence: TGTGCCACCAGTGATTCGCCTTCGGGTGGAACGCAGTATTTT.

The chain recombines TRBV14 with TRBJ1-3; D is uncertain. Germline V gene sequence: CDR1 SGHDN, CDR2 FVKESK. This CDR3 is built from 12 residues. Trimming stripped 5 bases from V and 11 bases from J, with 13 bases between. Here the CDR3 reads CASSKTTSAIYF. CDR3 in DNA: TGTGCCAGCAGCAAGACGACTAGCGCCATATATTTT.

This clone has a handful of counts. The chain is built from TRBV5-6 and TRBJ2-2, with 11 bases that match TRBD2. Germline-derived CDR1 and CDR2 are SGHDT and YYEEEE. CDR3 length equals 16 residues. J was trimmed by 2 bases and V by 4 bases; bases with no gene match: 4. CDR3 sequence reads: CASSPGTSGNTGELFF. CDR3 DNA: TGTGCCAGCAGCCCCGGGACTAGCGGAAACACCGGGGAGCTGTTTTTT.

V gene TRBV6-1 combines with J gene TRBJ1-5; D is unresolved. Germline values: CDR1 MNHNS, CDR2 SASEGT. V shed 2 bases and J shed 0 bases, with 14 bases lying between them. The length of the CDR3 is 17 residues. The CDR3 spells CASSESRGTLSNQPQHF. CDR3 DNA sequence: TGTGCCAGCAGTGAATCGAGAGGAACCCTTAGCAATCAGCCCCAGCATTTT.

For this clone: Other nucleotide sequences in the sample specify the same CDR3. This chain links TRBV5-1 with TRBJ2-7; D gene uncertain. CDR3 length equals 13 residues. CDR1 SGHRS and CDR2 YFSETQ come from the germline V gene. Between the trimmed V and J ends, which lost 3 bases and 2 bases, there was a span of 9 bases. The CDR3 nucleotides read TGCGCCAGCAGCTCTACTGCCACCTACGAGCAGTACTTC. As protein: CASSSTATYEQYF.

This rearrangement joins TRBV3-1 (or the pseudogene TRBV3-2) to TRBJ1-5; D call uncertain. The CDR3 extends over 16 amino acids. Trimming shortened V by 1 base and J by 1 base, and 11 bases separated the two germline ends. The germline CDR1 and CDR2 sequences are LGHDT and YNNKEL (reference sequence). The CDR3 is CASSQVQTRSNQPQHF. The CDR3, as DNA: TGTGCCAGCAGCCAAGTCCAGACAAGAAGCAATCAGCCCCAGCATTTT.

This sequence joins TRBV29-1 and TRBJ1-2, with 9 bases lining up with TRBD1. V lost 6 bases, J lost 4 bases, and 3 bases stayed unmatched. The CDR3 is 12 residues long. CDR1 is SQVTM, CDR2 ANQGSEA, per germline. The CDR3 DNA sequence: TGCAGCGTAGGACAGGGGAGCTATGGCTACACCTTC. This gives the protein CSVGQGSYGYTF.